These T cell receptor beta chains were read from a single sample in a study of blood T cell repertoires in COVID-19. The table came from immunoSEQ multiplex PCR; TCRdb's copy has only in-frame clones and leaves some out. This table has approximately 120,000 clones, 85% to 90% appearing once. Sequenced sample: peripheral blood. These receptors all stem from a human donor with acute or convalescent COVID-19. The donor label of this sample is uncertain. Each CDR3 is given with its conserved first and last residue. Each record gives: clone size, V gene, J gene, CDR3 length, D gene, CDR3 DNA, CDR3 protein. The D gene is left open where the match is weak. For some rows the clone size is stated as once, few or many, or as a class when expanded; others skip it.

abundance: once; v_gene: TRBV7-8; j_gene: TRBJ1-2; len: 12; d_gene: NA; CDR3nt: TGTGCCAGCAGAGGCGGGGCAGCTGGCTACACCTTC; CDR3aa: CASRGGAAGYTF
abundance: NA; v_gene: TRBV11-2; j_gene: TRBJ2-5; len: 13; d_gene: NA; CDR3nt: TGTGCCAGCAGCTTTGGAGTACAAGAGACCCAGTACTTC; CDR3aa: CASSFGVQETQYF
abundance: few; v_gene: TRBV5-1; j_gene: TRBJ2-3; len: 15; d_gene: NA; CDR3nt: TGCGCCAGCAGCTTGAGCTCTACTAGCACAGATACGCAGTATTTT; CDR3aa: CASSLSSTSTDTQYF
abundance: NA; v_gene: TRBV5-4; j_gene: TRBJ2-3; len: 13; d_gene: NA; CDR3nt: TGTGCCAGCAGCTTGGCCACGGCAGATACGCAGTATTTT; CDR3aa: CASSLATADTQYF
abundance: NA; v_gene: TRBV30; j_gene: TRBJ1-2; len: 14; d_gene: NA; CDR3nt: TGTGCCTGGAGTGTAGGCAGGGGAAACTATGGCTACACCTTC; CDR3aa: CAWSVGRGNYGYTF
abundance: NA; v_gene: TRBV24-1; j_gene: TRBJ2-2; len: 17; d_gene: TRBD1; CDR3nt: TGTGCCACCAGTGATTTTAACAGGGGGTCATACACCGGGGAGCTGTTTTTT; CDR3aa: CATSDFNRGSYTGELFF
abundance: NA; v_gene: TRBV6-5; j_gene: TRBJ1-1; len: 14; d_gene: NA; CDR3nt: TGTGCCAGCAGTTACAATTCGGGGAACACTGAAGCTTTCTTT; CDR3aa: CASSYNSGNTEAFF
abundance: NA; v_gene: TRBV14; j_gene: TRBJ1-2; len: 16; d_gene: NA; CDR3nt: TGTGCCAGCAGCTTGCACCTCCGGGACAAAATCTATGGCTACACCTTC; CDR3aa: CASSLHLRDKIYGYTF
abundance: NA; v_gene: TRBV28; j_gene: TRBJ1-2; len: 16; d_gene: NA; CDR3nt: TGTGCCACGGAAGCCCCGGGACACGGAACTAACTATGGCTACACCTTC; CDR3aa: CATEAPGHGTNYGYTF
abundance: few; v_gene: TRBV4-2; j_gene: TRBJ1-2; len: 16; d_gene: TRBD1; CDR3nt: TGTGCCAGCAGCCAAGAGTGGACAGGAGGCAACTATGGCTACACCTTC; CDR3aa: CASSQEWTGGNYGYTF
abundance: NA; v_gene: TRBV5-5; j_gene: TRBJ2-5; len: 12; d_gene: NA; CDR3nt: TGTGCCAGCAGCTCCGGGATAGAGACCCAGTACTTC; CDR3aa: CASSSGIETQYF
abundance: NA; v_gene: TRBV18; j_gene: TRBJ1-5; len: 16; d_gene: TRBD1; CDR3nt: TGTGCCAGCTCAGTATACGGGACAGCCAGCAATCAGCCCCAGCATTTT; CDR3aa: CASSVYGTASNQPQHF
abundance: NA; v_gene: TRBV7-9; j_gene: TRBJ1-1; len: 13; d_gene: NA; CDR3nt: TGTGCCAGCAGCTTCCAAGGGGGCACTGAAGCTTTCTTT; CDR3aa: CASSFQGGTEAFF
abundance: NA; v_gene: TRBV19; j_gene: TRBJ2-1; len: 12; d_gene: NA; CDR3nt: TGTGCCAGTAGTATGGAAGGAGATGAGCAGTTCTTC; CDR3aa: CASSMEGDEQFF
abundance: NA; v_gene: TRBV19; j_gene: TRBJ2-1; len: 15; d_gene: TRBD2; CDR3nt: TGTGCCAGTAGTTCTGGGCTAGCGGGCCACAATGAGCAGTTCTTC; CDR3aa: CASSSGLAGHNEQFF
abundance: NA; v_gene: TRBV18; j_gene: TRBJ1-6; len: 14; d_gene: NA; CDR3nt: TGTGCCAGCTCACCAAACAGGGATAATTCACCCCTCCACTTT; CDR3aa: CASSPNRDNSPLHF
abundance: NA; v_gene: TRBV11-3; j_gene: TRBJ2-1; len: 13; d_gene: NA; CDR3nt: TGTGCCAGCAGCTTAGGGTTCAGCAATGAGCAGTTCTTC; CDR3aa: CASSLGFSNEQFF
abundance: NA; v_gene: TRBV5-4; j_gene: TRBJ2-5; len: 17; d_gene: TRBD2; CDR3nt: TGTGCCAGCAGCTCTGCTAGCCAGCGGGGGGGCCGTGAGACCCAGTACTTC; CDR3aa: CASSSASQRGGRETQYF
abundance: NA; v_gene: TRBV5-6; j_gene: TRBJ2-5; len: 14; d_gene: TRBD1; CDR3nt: TGTGCCAGCAGCTTGAAGACAGGGGGGGAGACCCAGTACTTC; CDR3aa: CASSLKTGGETQYF
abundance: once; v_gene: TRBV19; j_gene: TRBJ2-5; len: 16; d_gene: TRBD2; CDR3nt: TGTGCCAGTAGTCCTCGTAGCGGGAGGTTCCAAGAGACCCAGTACTTC; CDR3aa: CASSPRSGRFQETQYF
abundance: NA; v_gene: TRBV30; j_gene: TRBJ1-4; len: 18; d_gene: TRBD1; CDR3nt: TGTGCCTGGAGTGTATGGGGGGACAGGGAGGCCCGGTATGAAAAACTGTTTTTT; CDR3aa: CAWSVWGDREARYEKLFF
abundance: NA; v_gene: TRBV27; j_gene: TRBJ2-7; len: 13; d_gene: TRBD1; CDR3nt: TGTGCCAGCAGACGGACAGGGTACTACGAGCAGTACTTC; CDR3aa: CASRRTGYYEQYF
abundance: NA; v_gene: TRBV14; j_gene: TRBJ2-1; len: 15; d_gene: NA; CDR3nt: TGTGCCAGCAGCCGAATTGGTCTATCCTACAATGAGCAGTTCTTC; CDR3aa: CASSRIGLSYNEQFF
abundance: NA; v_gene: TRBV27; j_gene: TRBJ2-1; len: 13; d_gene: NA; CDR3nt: TGTGCCAGCAGTTCAGGGTTCCCGGATGAGCAGTTCTTC; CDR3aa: CASSSGFPDEQFF
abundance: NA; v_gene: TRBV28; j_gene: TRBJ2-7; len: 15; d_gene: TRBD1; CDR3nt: TGTGCCAGCAGTTCCCGGGACAGGGCGCCCTACGAGCAGTACTTC; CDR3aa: CASSSRDRAPYEQYF
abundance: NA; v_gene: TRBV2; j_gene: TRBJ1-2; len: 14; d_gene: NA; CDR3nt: TGTGCCAGCAGTGAATGGTCCTTGGCCGATGGCTACACCTTC; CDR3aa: CASSEWSLADGYTF
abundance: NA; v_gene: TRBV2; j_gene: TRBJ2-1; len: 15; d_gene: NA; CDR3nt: TGTGCCAGCAGAGAGCGGGCACCAGGCTACAATGAGCAGTTCTTC; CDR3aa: CASRERAPGYNEQFF
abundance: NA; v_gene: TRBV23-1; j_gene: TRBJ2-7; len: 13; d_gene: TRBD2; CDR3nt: TGCGCCAGCAGTCATCAGGGAGGGATCGAGCAGTACTTC; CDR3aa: CASSHQGGIEQYF
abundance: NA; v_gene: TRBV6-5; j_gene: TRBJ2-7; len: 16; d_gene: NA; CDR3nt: TGTGCCAGCAGTTACTCAGGGGACTCGTCACCCTACGAGCAGTACTTC; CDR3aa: CASSYSGDSSPYEQYF
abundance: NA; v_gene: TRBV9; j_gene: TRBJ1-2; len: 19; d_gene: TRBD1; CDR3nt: TGTGCCAGCAGCGCCGCCCCAGGGACAGTCGGAGGGGTTAACTATGGCTACACCTTC; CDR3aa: CASSAAPGTVGGVNYGYTF
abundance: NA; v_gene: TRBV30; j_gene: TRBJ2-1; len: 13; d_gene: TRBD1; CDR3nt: TGTGCCTGGATTGAGGGGGCAATTTATGAGCAGTTCTTC; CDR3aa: CAWIEGAIYEQFF
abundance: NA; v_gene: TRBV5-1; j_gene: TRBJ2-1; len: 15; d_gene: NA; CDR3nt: TGCGCCAGCAGCTTGAGTCGGGGGACCTACAATGAGCAGTTCTTC; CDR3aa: CASSLSRGTYNEQFF
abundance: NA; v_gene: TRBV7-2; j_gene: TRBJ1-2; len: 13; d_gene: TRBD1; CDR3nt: TGTGCCAGCAGCTTAAATGACAGGGAAGCCTACACCTTC; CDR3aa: CASSLNDREAYTF
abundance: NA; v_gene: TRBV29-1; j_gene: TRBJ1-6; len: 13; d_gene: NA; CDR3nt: TGCAGCGTCCTCGAAACCCTCGGTGCACCCCTCCACTTT; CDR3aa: CSVLETLGAPLHF
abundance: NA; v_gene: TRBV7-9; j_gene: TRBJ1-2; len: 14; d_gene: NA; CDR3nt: TGTGCCAGCAGCTTAGGGCAGGGCTCGGTTGGCTACACCTTC; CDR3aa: CASSLGQGSVGYTF
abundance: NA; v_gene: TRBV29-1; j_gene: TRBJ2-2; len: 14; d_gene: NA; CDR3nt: TGCAGCGTTCTACGACAAGCGAACACCGGGGAGCTGTTTTTT; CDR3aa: CSVLRQANTGELFF
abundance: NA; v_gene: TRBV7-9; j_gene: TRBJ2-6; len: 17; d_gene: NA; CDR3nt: TGTGCCAGCAACCCCAAGACGGGGAGCTCTGGGGCCAACGTCCTGACTTTC; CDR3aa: CASNPKTGSSGANVLTF
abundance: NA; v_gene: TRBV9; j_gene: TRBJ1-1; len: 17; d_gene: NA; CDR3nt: TGTGCCAGCAGTCACCCCGGTGGGTCCCGGGGATTTGATAGGGCTTTCTTT; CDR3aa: CASSHPGGSRGFDRAFF
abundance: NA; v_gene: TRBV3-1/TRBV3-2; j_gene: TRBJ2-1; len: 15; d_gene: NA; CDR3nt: TGTGCCAGCAGTCAAATGGGGGGTTCCTACAATGAGCAGTTCTTC; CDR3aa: CASSQMGGSYNEQFF
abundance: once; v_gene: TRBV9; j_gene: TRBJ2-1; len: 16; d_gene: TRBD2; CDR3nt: TGTGCCAGCAGCGTAGAGGGACTAGCGGGATACAATGAGCAGTTCTTC; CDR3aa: CASSVEGLAGYNEQFF
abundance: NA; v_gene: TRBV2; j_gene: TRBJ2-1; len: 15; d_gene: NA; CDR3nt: TGTGCCAGCAGTGTCACAGGTAGCTCCTACAATGAGCAGTTCTTC; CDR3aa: CASSVTGSSYNEQFF
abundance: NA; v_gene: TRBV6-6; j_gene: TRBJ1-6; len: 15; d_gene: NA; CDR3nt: TGTGCCAGCAGTCCTCCGGGACTTGATAATTCACCCCTCCACTTT; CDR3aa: CASSPPGLDNSPLHF
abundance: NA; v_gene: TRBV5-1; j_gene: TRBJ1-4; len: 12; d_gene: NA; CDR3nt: TGCGCCAGCAGCTCTTCTTTCGAAAAACTGTTTTTT; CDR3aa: CASSSSFEKLFF
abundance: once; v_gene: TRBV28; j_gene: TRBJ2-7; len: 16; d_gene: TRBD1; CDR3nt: TGTGCCAGCAGTACTACGGACAGGGGGCGTGCCTACGAGCAGTACTTC; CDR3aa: CASSTTDRGRAYEQYF
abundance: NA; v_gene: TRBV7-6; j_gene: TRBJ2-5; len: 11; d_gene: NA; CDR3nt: TGTGCCAGCAGCGTCGAAGAGACCCAGTACTTC; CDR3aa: CASSVEETQYF
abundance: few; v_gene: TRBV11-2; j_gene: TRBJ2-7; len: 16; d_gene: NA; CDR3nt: TGTGCCAGCAGCTTAGAAAGGGGGTGGTCTACCTACGAGCAGTACTTC; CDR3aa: CASSLERGWSTYEQYF
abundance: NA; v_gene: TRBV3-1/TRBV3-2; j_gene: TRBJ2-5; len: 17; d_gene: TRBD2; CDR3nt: TGTGCCAGCAGCCTAGGACTAGCGGGTACTAGCGGGGAGACCCAGTACTTC; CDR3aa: CASSLGLAGTSGETQYF
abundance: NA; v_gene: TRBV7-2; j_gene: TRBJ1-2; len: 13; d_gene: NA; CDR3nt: TGTGCCAGCAGCTTCGACAGGCTGGGGGGCTACACCTTC; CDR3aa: CASSFDRLGGYTF
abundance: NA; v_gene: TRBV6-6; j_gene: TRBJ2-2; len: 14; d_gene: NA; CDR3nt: TGTGCCGGAGGCATGGGCGGGGCGGCCGGGGAGCTGTTTTTT; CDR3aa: CAGGMGGAAGELFF
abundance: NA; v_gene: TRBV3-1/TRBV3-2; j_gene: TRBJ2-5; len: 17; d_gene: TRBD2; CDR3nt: TGTGCCAGCAGTCTAGCGTACGGACTAGCGCTCCAAGAGACCCAGTACTTC; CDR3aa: CASSLAYGLALQETQYF
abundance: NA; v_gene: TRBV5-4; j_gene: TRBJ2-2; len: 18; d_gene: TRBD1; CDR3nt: TGTGCCAGCAGCTCACCGACACCCGGGACAGGGAGGTTAGGGGAGCTGTTTTTT; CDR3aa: CASSSPTPGTGRLGELFF